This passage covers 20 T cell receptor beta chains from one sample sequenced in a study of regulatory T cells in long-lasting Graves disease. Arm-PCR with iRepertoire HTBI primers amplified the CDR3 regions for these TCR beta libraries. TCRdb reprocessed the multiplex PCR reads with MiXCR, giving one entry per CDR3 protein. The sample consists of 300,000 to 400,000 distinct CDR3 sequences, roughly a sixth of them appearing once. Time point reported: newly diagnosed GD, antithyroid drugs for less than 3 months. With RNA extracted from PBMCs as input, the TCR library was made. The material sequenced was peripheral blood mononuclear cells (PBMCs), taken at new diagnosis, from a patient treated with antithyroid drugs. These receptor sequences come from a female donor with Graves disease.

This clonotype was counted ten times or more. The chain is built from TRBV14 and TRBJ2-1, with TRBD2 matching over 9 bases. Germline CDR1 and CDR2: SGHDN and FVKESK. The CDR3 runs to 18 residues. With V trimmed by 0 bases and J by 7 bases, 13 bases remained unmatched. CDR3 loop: CASSQDPGSREGFNEQFF. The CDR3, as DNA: TGTGCCAGCAGCCAAGATCCGGGCTCGCGGGAGGGTTTTAATGAGCAGTTCTTC.

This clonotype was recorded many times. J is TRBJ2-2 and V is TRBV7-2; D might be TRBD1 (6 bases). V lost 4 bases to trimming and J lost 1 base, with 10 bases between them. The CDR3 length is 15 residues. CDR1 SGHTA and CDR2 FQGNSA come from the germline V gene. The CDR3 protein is CASSSGTLNTGELFF. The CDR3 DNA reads TGTGCCAGCAGCTCCGGGACACTGAACACCGGGGAGCTGTTTTTT.

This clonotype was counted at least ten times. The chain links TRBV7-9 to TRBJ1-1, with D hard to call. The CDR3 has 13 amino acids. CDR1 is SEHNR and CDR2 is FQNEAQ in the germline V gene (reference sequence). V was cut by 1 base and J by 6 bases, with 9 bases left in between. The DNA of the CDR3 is TGTGCCAGCAGCTTAGTCCTCACAGCTGAAGCTTTCTTT. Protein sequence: CASSLVLTAEAFF.

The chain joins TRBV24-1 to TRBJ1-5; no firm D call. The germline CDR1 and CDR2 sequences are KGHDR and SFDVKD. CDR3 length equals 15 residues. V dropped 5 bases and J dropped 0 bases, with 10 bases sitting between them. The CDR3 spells CATSGAQYSNQPQHF. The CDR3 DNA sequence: TGTGCCACCAGTGGGGCCCAGTATAGCAATCAGCCCCAGCATTTT.

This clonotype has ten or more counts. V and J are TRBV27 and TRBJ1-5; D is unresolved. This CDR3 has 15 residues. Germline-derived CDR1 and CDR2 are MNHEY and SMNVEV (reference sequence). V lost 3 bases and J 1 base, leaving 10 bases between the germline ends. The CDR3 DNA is TGTGCCAGCAGTTTTGGAAGGTTCAGCAATCAGCCCCAGCATTTT. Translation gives CASSFGRFSNQPQHF.

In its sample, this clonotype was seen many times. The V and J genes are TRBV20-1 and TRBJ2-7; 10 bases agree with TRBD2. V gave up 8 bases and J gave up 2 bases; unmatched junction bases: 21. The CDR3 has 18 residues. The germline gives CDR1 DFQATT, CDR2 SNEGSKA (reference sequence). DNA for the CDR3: TGCAGTTTACATAGCGGGAGGACCCCTATTAATTCTCCCTACGAGCAGTACTTC. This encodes CSLHSGRTPINSPYEQYF.

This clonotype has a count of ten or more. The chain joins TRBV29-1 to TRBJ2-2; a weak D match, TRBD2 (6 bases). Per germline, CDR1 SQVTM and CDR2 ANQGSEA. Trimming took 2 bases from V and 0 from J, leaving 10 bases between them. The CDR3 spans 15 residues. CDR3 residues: CSVERAGTNTGELFF. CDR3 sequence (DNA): TGCAGCGTTGAAAGGGCGGGAACGAACACCGGGGAGCTGTTTTTT.

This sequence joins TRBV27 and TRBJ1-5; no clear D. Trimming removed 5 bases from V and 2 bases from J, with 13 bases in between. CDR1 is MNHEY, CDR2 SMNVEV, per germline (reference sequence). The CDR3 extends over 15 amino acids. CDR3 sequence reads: CASSPAPGGNQPQHF. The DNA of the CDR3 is TGTGCCAGCAGTCCAGCCCCCGGAGGCAATCAGCCCCAGCATTTT.

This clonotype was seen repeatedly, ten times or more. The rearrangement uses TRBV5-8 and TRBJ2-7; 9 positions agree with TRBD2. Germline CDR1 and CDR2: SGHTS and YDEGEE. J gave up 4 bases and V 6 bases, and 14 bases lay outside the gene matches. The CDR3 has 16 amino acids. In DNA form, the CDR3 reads TGTGCCAGCAAAAATCTTGGGAGCGGGAGGATGTACGAGCAGTACTTC. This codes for CASKNLGSGRMYEQYF.

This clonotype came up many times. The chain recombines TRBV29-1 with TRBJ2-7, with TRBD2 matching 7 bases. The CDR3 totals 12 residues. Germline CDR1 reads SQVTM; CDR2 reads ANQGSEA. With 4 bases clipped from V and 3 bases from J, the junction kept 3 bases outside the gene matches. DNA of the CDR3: TGCAGCGTTGGGGGGGGACTCTACGAGCAGTACTTC. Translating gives CSVGGGLYEQYF.

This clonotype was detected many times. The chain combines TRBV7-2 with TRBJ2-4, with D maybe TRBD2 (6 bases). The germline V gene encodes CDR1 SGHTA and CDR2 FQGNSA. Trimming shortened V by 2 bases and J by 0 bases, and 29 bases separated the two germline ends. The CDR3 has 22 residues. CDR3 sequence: CASSLRGPLAEILPLAKNIQYF. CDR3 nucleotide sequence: TGTGCCAGCAGCTTAAGAGGGCCACTAGCTGAGATCCTGCCTCTAGCCAAAAACATTCAGTACTTC. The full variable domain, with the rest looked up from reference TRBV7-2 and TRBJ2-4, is GAGVSQSPSNKVTEKGKDVELRCDPISGHTALYWYRQSLGQGLEFLIYFQGNSAPDKSGLPSDRFSAERTGGSVSTLTIQRTQQEDSAVYLCASSLRGPLAEILPLAKNIQYFGAGTRLSVL.

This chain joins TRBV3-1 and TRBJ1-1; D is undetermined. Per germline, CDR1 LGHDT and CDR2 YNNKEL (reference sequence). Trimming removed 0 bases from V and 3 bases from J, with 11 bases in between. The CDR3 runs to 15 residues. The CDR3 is CASSQDVGIHTEAFF. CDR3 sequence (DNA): TGTGCCAGCAGCCAAGACGTGGGGATACACACTGAAGCTTTCTTT.

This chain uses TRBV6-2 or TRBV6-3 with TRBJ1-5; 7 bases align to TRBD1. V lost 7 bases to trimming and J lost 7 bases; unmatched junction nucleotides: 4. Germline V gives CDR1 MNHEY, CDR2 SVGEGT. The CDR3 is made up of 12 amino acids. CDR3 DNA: TGTGCCAGCATCCAGGGGGGGCAGCCCCAGCATTTT. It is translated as CASIQGGQPQHF.

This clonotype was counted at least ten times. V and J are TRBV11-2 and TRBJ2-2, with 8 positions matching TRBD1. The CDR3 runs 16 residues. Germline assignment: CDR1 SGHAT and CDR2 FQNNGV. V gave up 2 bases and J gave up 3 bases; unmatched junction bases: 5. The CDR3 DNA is TGTGCCAGCAGCTTATGGCAGGGGGCGTACACCGGGGAGCTGTTTTTT. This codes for CASSLWQGAYTGELFF.

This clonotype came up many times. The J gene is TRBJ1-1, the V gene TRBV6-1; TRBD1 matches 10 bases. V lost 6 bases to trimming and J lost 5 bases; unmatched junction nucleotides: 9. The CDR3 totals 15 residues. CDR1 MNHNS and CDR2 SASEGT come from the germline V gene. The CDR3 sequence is CASRHTGQGTTEAFF. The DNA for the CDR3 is TGTGCCAGCAGACACACGGGACAGGGGACAACTGAAGCTTTCTTT.

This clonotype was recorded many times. The chain's CDR3 is CASSESAGQPQETQYF. CDR3 sequence (DNA): TGCGCCAGCAGTGAGTCTGCGGGGCAACCTCAAGAGACCCAGTACTTC. The chain joins TRBV10-1 to TRBJ2-5; the D gene is possibly TRBD2 (6 bases). The V and J ends lost 0 bases and 2 bases respectively, with 13 bases between them. The CDR3 length is 16 residues. From germline, CDR1 is WNHNN and CDR2 SYGVQD (reference sequence).

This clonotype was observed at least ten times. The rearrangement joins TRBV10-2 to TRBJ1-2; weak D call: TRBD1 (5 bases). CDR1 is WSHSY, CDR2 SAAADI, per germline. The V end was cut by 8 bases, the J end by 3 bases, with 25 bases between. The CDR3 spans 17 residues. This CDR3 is CASRTTAREGIDYGYTF. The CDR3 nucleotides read TGCGCCAGCCGTACAACGGCACGTGAGGGGATTGACTATGGCTACACCTTC.

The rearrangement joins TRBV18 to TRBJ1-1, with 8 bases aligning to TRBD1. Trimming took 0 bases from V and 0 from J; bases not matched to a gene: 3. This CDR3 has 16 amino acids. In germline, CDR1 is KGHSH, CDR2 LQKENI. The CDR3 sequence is CASSPPGQVMNTEAFF. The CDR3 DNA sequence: TGTGCCAGCTCACCACCGGGACAGGTTATGAACACTGAAGCTTTCTTT.

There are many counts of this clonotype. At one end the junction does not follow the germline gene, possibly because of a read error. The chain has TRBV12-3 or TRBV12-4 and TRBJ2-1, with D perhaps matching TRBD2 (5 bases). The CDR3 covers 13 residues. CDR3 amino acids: CASSLAPYNEQFF. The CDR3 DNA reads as TGTGCCAGCAGTCTAGCCCCCTACAATGAGCAGTTCTTC.

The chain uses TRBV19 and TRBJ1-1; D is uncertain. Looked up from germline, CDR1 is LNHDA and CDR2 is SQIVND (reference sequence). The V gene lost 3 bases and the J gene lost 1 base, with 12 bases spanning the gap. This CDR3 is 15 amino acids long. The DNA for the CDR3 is TGTGCCAGTAGTATTTTCCTCAGACAGAACACTGAAGCTTTCTTT. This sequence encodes CASSIFLRQNTEAFF. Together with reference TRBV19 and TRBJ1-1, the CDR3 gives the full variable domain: DGGITQSPKYLFRKEGQNVTLSCEQNLNHDAMYWYRQDPGQGLRLIYYSQIVNDFQKGDIAEGYSVSREKKESFPLTVTSAQKNPTAFYLCASSIFLRQNTEAFFGQGTRLTVV.